This TCR beta chain is drawn from a study of identical twins. The study, taken as a whole, reports: Models underestimated TCR alpha sharing (out-of-frame) in monozygotic twins.

Trimming pared 4 bases from V and 0 bases from J, leaving 9 bases between. The germline V gene has CDR1 MNHEY and CDR2 SVGAGI. The length of the CDR3 is 15 residues. This clonotype has more than one count but fewer than ten. The antigen is unknown. TCRdb re-analysed the 5' RACE reads in MiXCR, keeping a single row per CDR3 protein. Among about 660,000 distinct CDR3 sequences listed, over 8.5% were seen once. The sample was also linked to a second study, of yellow fever vaccine responses in identical twins.

This clonotype originated in a woman under 30 in good health. V gene TRBV6-5 combines with J gene TRBJ2-2; no clear D gene. Sequencing was carried out using PBMCs. CDR3 sequence reads: CASSLTIANTGELFF. The CDR3 nucleotides are TGTGCCAGCAGTTTAACCATCGCGAACACCGGGGAGCTGTTTTTT.